This entry lists 21 T cell receptor beta chains sequenced from one sample in a study of cytomegalovirus exposure and HLA in healthy donors. PCR amplification relied on 60 Vbeta primers (plus 13 Jbeta primers). Assay used: immunoSEQ multiplex PCR; TCRdb lists only in-frame clones, some missing. The data contain 150,000 to 200,000 clones, almost 80% of them seen just once; the ten biggest clones take up around 15%. Sequencing was done on a sample of PBMCs. The source is a man in his forties or fifties in good health and CMV-seropositive.

This rearrangement joins TRBV7-8 to TRBJ1-6, with D maybe TRBD1 (6 bases). Deletions cut 1 base from V and 1 base from J, with 14 bases between. Germline V gives CDR1 SGHVS, CDR2 FQNEAQ. The CDR3 sequence is 18 residues long. The CDR3 nucleotides are TGTGCCAGCAGCTTAGGCGGAAGCAGGGGTTCCTATAATTCACCCCTCCACTTT. Translation gives CASSLGGSRGSYNSPLHF.

The chain recombines TRBV2 with TRBJ2-2, with 15 bases fitting TRBD2. Germline V gene data show CDR1 as SNHLY and CDR2 as FYNNEI. CDR3 length: 14 residues. With V trimmed by 10 bases and J by 6 bases, 3 bases remained unmatched. Here the CDR3 DNA reads TGTGCCACAGGACTAGCGGGGGGGCCCGGGGAGCTGTTTTTT. This translates into CATGLAGGPGELFF. Using reference TRBV2 and TRBJ2-2 for the parts outside the CDR3, the full variable domain is EPEVTQTPSHQVTQMGQEVILRCVPISNHLYFYWYRQILGQKVEFLVSFYNNEISEKSEIFDDQFSVERPDGSNFTLKIRSTKLEDSAMYFCATGLAGGPGELFFGEGSRLTVL.

This clone was recorded only once. The CDR3 reads CASSLPQGSNQPQHF. The DNA for the CDR3 is TGTGCCAGCAGTCTTCCACAGGGGAGCAATCAGCCCCAGCATTTT. This chain links TRBV6-5 with TRBJ1-5; 7 nucleotides align to TRBD1. Germline assignment: CDR1 MNHEY and CDR2 SVGAGI. The CDR3 has 15 residues. V lost 5 bases, J lost 1 base, and 5 bases stayed unmatched.

The chain is built from TRBV6-1 and TRBJ1-4, with 10 bases matching TRBD1. Per the germline V gene, CDR1 is MNHNS and CDR2 is SASEGT. The CDR3 has 15 residues. Trimming at V came to 2 bases and at J to 8 bases, leaving 5 bases not matched to a gene. DNA for the CDR3: TGTGCCAGCAGTGAAACCGGGACAGGGGTCGAAAAACTGTTTTTT. It yields the protein CASSETGTGVEKLFF.

V gene TRBV5-1 combines with J gene TRBJ2-2; D call uncertain. The CDR3 covers 14 residues. Trimming removed 4 bases from V and 6 bases from J, with 13 bases in between. CDR1 is SGHRS and CDR2 is YFSETQ in the germline V gene. In DNA form, the CDR3 reads TGCGCCAGCAGCCTCCCAGGTGAATCCGGGGAGCTGTTTTTT. Translating it yields CASSLPGESGELFF.

The genes are TRBV2 and TRBJ2-2; D remains unclear. V was pared by 3 bases and J by 6 bases, with 14 bases between. The CDR3 loop spans 15 amino acids. CDR1 is SNHLY and CDR2 is FYNNEI in the germline V gene. The CDR3 nucleotides are TGTGCCAGCAGTGATAGGAGCGCCAGTCCCGGGGAGCTGTTTTTT. This encodes CASSDRSASPGELFF.

This clone showed up just once. This chain uses TRBV27 with TRBJ2-7; 7 nucleotides line up with TRBD2. The junction had 10 bases not matched to a gene; V was cut back by 6 bases and J by 8 bases. Germline assignment: CDR1 MNHEY and CDR2 SMNVEV (reference sequence). The CDR3 is 13 amino acids. The CDR3 region is CASSSSGGYQQYV. CDR3 bases: TGTGCCAGCAGCTCTTCGGGGGGATACCAGCAGTACGTC.

This clone appeared a few times. This chain connects TRBV5-6 to TRBJ2-6; TRBD2 aligns across 7 bases. J lost 2 bases, V lost 0 bases, and 2 bases had no gene match. The CDR3 has 16 amino acids. Germline assignment: CDR1 SGHDT and CDR2 YYEEEE. CDR3: CASSLVAGAGANVLTF. CDR3 DNA: TGTGCCAGCAGCTTGGTGGCGGGGGCTGGGGCCAACGTCCTGACTTTC.

The gene calls are TRBV6-1 and TRBJ2-3, with TRBD1 identical over 7 bases. Trimming at V came to 2 bases and at J to 2 bases, leaving 7 bases not matched to a gene. There are 16 residues in the CDR3. The germline gives CDR1 MNHNS, CDR2 SASEGT. Here the CDR3 DNA reads TGTGCCAGCAGTGAAATGAACAGGGGTATCACAGATACGCAGTATTTT. It specifies CASSEMNRGITDTQYF.

The table lists this clone with a few counts. The same CDR3 is also encoded by other DNA sequences in this sample. V is TRBV5-1 and J is TRBJ1-2; 7 bases are a match to TRBD1. The CDR3 is made up of 13 amino acids. Germline V gives CDR1 SGHRS, CDR2 YFSETQ. V shed 4 bases, J shed 4 bases, and the junction held 4 bases outside the gene matches. The CDR3 loop is CASSEGQVYGYTF. As DNA, the CDR3 is TGCGCCAGCAGCGAAGGACAGGTCTATGGCTACACCTTC.

The chain links TRBV4-1 to TRBJ1-4; 9 nucleotides align to TRBD1. Looked up from germline, CDR1 is MGHRA and CDR2 is YSYEKL. This CDR3 contains 15 residues. V trimming: 6 bases; J trimming: 5 bases; junction bases outside the gene matches: 7. CDR3 sequence reads: CASRRTGTGNEKLFF. In DNA, the CDR3 is TGCGCCAGCAGACGGACCGGGACAGGGAATGAAAAACTGTTTTTT.

V is TRBV4-3 and J is TRBJ1-2; TRBD1 is a possible D gene (5 bases). The CDR3 extends over 16 amino acids. Germline V lookup: CDR1 LGHNA, CDR2 YSLEER. V gave up 4 bases and J gave up 4 bases, with 19 bases separating them. The CDR3 DNA is TGCGCCAGCAGCCCTAATGGCAGGGTCTGGAGCTATGGCTACACCTTC. Amino acid sequence: CASSPNGRVWSYGYTF.

A single count supports this clone. A much larger clone sits a single nucleotide away, making a read error possible. Distinct nucleotide sequences in the sample also encode this CDR3. This rearrangement joins TRBV7-9 to TRBJ1-1; weak D call: TRBD1 (5 bases). Germline V lookup: CDR1 SEHNR, CDR2 FQNEAQ (reference sequence). Trimming took off 5 bases at V and 1 base at J, with 8 bases between the two ends. This CDR3 region has 13 residues. Written as DNA, the CDR3 is TGTGCCAGCAGCCCTACAGGGAACACTGAAGCTTTCTTT. This gives the protein CASSPTGNTEAFF.

Points on this clone: Sequence at one end of the junction differs from germline and may be a read error. The chain links TRBV4-1 to TRBJ1-6; no clear D gene. Germline loops: CDR1 MGHRA, CDR2 YSYEKL. The CDR3 contains 13 residues. DNA of the CDR3: TGCGCCAGCAGCAACCTGCCCCCGGCGGCCCTCTACTTT. It translates to CASSNLPPAALYF.

This clone showed up just a few times. The V gene is TRBV2, the J gene TRBJ1-2, with TRBD1 identical over 9 bases. Germline V gives CDR1 SNHLY, CDR2 FYNNEI. J was trimmed by 2 bases and V by 3 bases; bases with no gene match: 7. This CDR3 comprises 16 residues. CDR3 loop: CASSELGQGRNYGYTF. The CDR3 DNA sequence: TGTGCCAGCAGTGAGCTCGGACAGGGGAGGAACTATGGCTACACCTTC.

The gene calls are TRBV7-2 and TRBJ2-5; 7 bases agree with TRBD1. After removal of 2 bases from V and 5 bases from J, the junction contained 8 bases not matched to a gene. This CDR3 is 15 amino acids long. Germline V gives CDR1 SGHTA, CDR2 FQGNSA. The CDR3 nucleotides are TGTGCCAGCAGCTTAACACAGGGGAGAGGGGAGACCCAGTACTTC. Protein: CASSLTQGRGETQYF.

The V call is TRBV27, the J call TRBJ2-3, with TRBD1 identical over 7 bases. This CDR3 has 15 amino acids. Germline V CDR1 and CDR2: MNHEY, SMNVEV (reference sequence). V lost 5 bases, J lost 4 bases, and 9 bases stayed unmatched. This CDR3 reads CASSLTGFRADTQYF. The CDR3 DNA reads TGTGCCAGCAGTCTGACAGGGTTCCGGGCAGATACGCAGTATTTT.

V is TRBV6-5 and J is TRBJ1-1, with no clear D. V shed 0 bases and J shed 1 base, with 9 bases lying between them. Germline V lookup: CDR1 MNHEY, CDR2 SVGAGI. The CDR3 runs 15 residues. The CDR3 DNA reads as TGTGCCAGCAGTTACTCGTTTGGAGAGAACACTGAAGCTTTCTTT. Its protein is CASSYSFGENTEAFF.

The genes are TRBV7-9 and TRBJ2-1, with TRBD2 as a possible D gene (6 bases). Germline CDR1 SEHNR, CDR2 FQNEAQ (reference sequence). The CDR3 spans 15 residues. V gave up 5 bases and J gave up 6 bases, with 17 bases separating them. The CDR3 coding sequence is TGTGCCAGCAGCCCCGGGGGACTGGCCGCCAATGAGCAGTTCTTC. This encodes CASSPGGLAANEQFF.

This clone was counted only a few times. The V and J genes are TRBV5-1 and TRBJ1-1, with D possibly TRBD1 on 5 matching bases. This CDR3 comprises 15 residues. Looked up from germline, CDR1 is SGHRS and CDR2 is YFSETQ. V lost 0 bases and J 1 base, leaving 10 bases between the germline ends. The CDR3 here is CASSLEAGGNTEAFF. DNA of the CDR3: TGCGCCAGCAGCTTGGAGGCCGGGGGGAACACTGAAGCTTTCTTT.

This chain uses TRBV9 with TRBJ2-1, with 7 bases aligning to TRBD1. V was pared by 6 bases and J by 6 bases, with 9 bases of the junction left unmatched. The CDR3 extends over 14 amino acids. Germline lookup yields CDR1 SGDLS and CDR2 YYNGEE. The CDR3 sequence: CASKLGTETNEQFF. DNA of the CDR3: TGTGCCAGCAAGCTCGGGACAGAGACCAATGAGCAGTTCTTC.